These 20 T cell receptor beta chains share one sample of origin, sequenced in a study of T cells after yellow fever vaccination. Via MiXCR, TCRdb re-called the 5' RACE reads, giving one row per CDR3 protein. This table has some 240,000 distinct CDR3 sequences, about 3.5% appearing once. Sequences were derived from PBMCs, sampled 15 days after the yellow fever booster vaccination. Receptors originate from a man aged 18 to 35 who received the YFV17D yellow fever vaccine.

This clonotype has ten or more counts. CDR3 residues: CASSGHLDSRAFF. In DNA, the CDR3 is TGTGCCAGCAGTGGCCACCTGGACAGTCGAGCTTTCTTT. The rearrangement links TRBV25-1 to TRBJ1-1; the D gene is possibly TRBD1 (6 bases). The CDR3 extends over 13 amino acids. CDR1 and CDR2 (germline): MGHDK, SYGVNS. V dropped 4 bases and J dropped 10 bases, with 16 bases sitting between them.

In its sample, this clonotype was seen many times. This chain joins TRBV12-3 or TRBV12-4 and TRBJ1-4, with D perhaps matching TRBD1 (5 bases). V was clipped by 3 bases and J by 6 bases, with 11 bases between them. CDR3 length: 14 residues. CDR3 DNA sequence: TGTGCCAGCAGTTTGGGGACTAACGATGAAAAACTGTTTTTT. It codes for CASSLGTNDEKLFF.

Many counts were recorded for this clonotype. The V and J genes are TRBV24-1 and TRBJ2-1; tentatively, D is TRBD1 (5 bases). CDR1 is KGHDR and CDR2 is SFDVKD in the germline V gene. This CDR3 is 15 amino acids long. Trimming removed 2 bases at V and 7 bases at J, with 14 bases between. The DNA of the CDR3 is TGTGCCACCAGTGATTCTGTGGTGGGGCGGAATGAGCAGTTCTTC. Residues: CATSDSVVGRNEQFF.

This clonotype showed up many times. The junction does not match germline at one end; this may be a read error. The chain couples TRBV7-7 to TRBJ2-2; TRBD1 or TRBD2 may be the D gene (5 bases each). The CDR3 spans 16 residues. The germline V gene has CDR1 SSHAT and CDR2 FNYEAQ (reference sequence). Here the CDR3 reads CASSVLLGDARRELFF. The CDR3, as DNA: TGTGCTAGCAGCGTGCTTTTGGGGGACGCTCGGCGGGAGCTGTTTTTT.

This clonotype was counted many times. The chain couples TRBV2 to TRBJ2-5; unclear D gene. This CDR3 region has 12 residues. Germline V lookup: CDR1 SNHLY, CDR2 FYNNEI. V was trimmed by 8 bases and J by 3 bases, leaving 10 bases between them. The CDR3 coding sequence is TGTGCCAGCGCGTCATTTGAAGAGACCCAGTACTTC. Protein: CASASFEETQYF. The whole variable domain, filled in from reference TRBV2 and TRBJ2-5, reads EPEVTQTPSHQVTQMGQEVILRCVPISNHLYFYWYRQILGQKVEFLVSFYNNEISEKSEIFDDQFSVERPDGSNFTLKIRSTKLEDSAMYFCASASFEETQYFGPGTRLLVL.

This clonotype was detected ten times or more. This chain connects TRBV7-9 to TRBJ2-1, with 10 bases aligning to TRBD2. The germline gives CDR1 SEHNR, CDR2 FQNEAQ (reference sequence). The ends lost 0 bases at V and 5 bases at J; junction bases unmatched: 4. The CDR3 totals 16 residues. CDR3 DNA sequence: TGTGCCAGCAGCTTAGCGGGGACTAGCGTCGACAATGAGCAGTTCTTC. Its translation is CASSLAGTSVDNEQFF. The variable domain in full, completed from reference TRBV7-9 and TRBJ2-1, reads DTGVSQNPRHKITKRGQNVTFRCDPISEHNRLYWYRQTLGQGPEFLTYFQNEAQLEKSRLLSDRFSAERPKGSFSTLEIQRTEQGDSAMYLCASSLAGTSVDNEQFFGPGTRLTVL.

This clonotype appeared many times. The rearrangement links TRBV18 to TRBJ2-1; 10 bases map to TRBD1. CDR3 size: 17 residues. Trimming took 3 bases from V and 6 from J; bases not matched to a gene: 11. Germline values: CDR1 KGHSH, CDR2 LQKENI. The CDR3: CASSPSQNGDRGNEQFF. CDR3 nucleotides: TGTGCCAGCTCACCTTCCCAAAATGGGGACAGGGGCAATGAGCAGTTCTTC. Full variable domain (rest looked up from reference TRBV18 and TRBJ2-1): NAGVMQNPRHLVRRRGQEARLRCSPMKGHSHVYWYRQLPEEGLKFMVYLQKENIIDESGMPKERFSAEFPKEGPSILRIQQVVRGDSAAYFCASSPSQNGDRGNEQFFGPGTRLTVL.

This clonotype was observed once. One junction end disagrees with the germline gene, perhaps due to a read error. The rearrangement uses TRBV18 and TRBJ1-6; D ambiguous. The V gene's germline CDR1 is KGHSH and CDR2 LQKENI. The CDR3 runs 13 residues. The CDR3 DNA reads as TGTGCCATCTCACCACACTATAATTCACCCCTCCACTTT. The encoded protein is CAISPHYNSPLHF.

For this clonotype: A much bigger clone sits one base away, suggesting this may be a read error. The chain employs TRBV7-8 and TRBJ2-7; no reliable D call. The V gene's germline CDR1 is SGHVS and CDR2 FQNEAQ. V was pared by 5 bases and J by 2 bases, with 10 bases between. This CDR3 spans 13 amino acids. The CDR3 loop is CASSKRFPYEQYF. CDR3 bases: TGTGCCAGCAGCAAGAGGTTCCCCTACGAGCAGTACTTC.

A remark on this clonotype: The junction differs from germline at one of its ends, possibly a read error. This chain connects TRBV12-3 or TRBV12-4 to TRBJ2-5, with 9 bases identical to TRBD2. There are 14 residues in the CDR3. The CDR3 DNA reads TGTGCCAGCAGCCCCCGACTAGCGGAAGAGGCCCAGTACTTC. Protein: CASSPRLAEEAQYF.

This clonotype was recorded at least ten times. The CDR3 nucleotides read TGTGCCAGCAGCCGCAGACAGGACTCCTACGAGCAGTACTTC. Its translation is CASSRRQDSYEQYF. The gene calls are TRBV7-2 and TRBJ2-7; tentative D call: TRBD1 (6 bases). CDR3 size: 14 residues. V was cut by 5 bases and J by 0 bases, with 11 bases left in between. Germline CDR1 reads SGHTA; CDR2 reads FQGNSA.

This clonotype was observed at least ten times. The chain joins TRBV20-1 to TRBJ2-7; D remains ambiguous. Per the germline V gene, CDR1 is DFQATT and CDR2 is SNEGSKA (reference sequence). V lost 1 base to trimming and J lost 0 bases, with 13 bases between them. The length of the CDR3 is 15 residues. CDR3: CSARGVKQSSYEQYF. The CDR3 bases are TGCAGTGCTAGAGGGGTAAAACAGAGCTCCTACGAGCAGTACTTC.

This clonotype was observed many times. The CDR3 sequence is CASSLRWGRTDTQYF. DNA of the CDR3: TGTGCCAGCAGCTTAAGGTGGGGCCGAACAGATACGCAGTATTTT. The chain couples TRBV7-2 to TRBJ2-3; TRBD1 might be the D (5 bases). This CDR3 comprises 15 residues. Looked up from germline, CDR1 is SGHTA and CDR2 is FQGNSA. V gave up 2 bases and J gave up 3 bases, with 12 bases separating them.

This clonotype has more than one count but fewer than ten. This chain connects TRBV5-1 to TRBJ2-7; D gene unclear. In germline, CDR1 is SGHRS, CDR2 YFSETQ. Trimming stripped 0 bases from V and 7 bases from J, with 17 bases between. This CDR3 spans 15 amino acids. The DNA for the CDR3 is TGCGCCAGCAGCTTGGCTGGCAGGTCGGCTGGGGAGCAGTACTTC. Protein: CASSLAGRSAGEQYF.

This clonotype has a count of ten or more. V and J are TRBV3-1 and TRBJ2-7; tentatively, D is TRBD1 (6 bases). The germline CDR1 and CDR2 sequences are LGHDT and YNNKEL (reference sequence). V was trimmed by 0 bases and J by 6 bases, leaving 15 bases between them. There are 15 residues in the CDR3. The CDR3 coding sequence is TGTGCCAGCAGCCAAGATATGAATGACAGGCGCGAGCAGTACTTC. Its translation is CASSQDMNDRREQYF.

This clonotype has at least ten counts. This chain uses TRBV12-3 or TRBV12-4 with TRBJ1-1, with D unclear. This CDR3 is 11 amino acids long. V lost 3 bases and J 11 bases, leaving 10 bases between the germline ends. CDR3 sequence reads: CASSLWEAAFF. DNA of the CDR3: TGTGCCAGCAGTTTGTGGGAGGCGGCTTTCTTT.

This clonotype was detected a few times. The rearrangement uses TRBV19 and TRBJ1-1; 7 bases fit TRBD1. V trimming: 5 bases; J trimming: 3 bases; junction bases outside the gene matches: 6. Germline CDR1 reads LNHDA; CDR2 reads SQIVND (reference sequence). The CDR3 consists of 14 residues. The CDR3 nucleotides are TGTGCCAGTAGTTGGACAGGTATAGACACTGAAGCTTTCTTT. This sequence encodes CASSWTGIDTEAFF.

This clonotype came up many times. This chain links TRBV20-1 with TRBJ1-1, with D perhaps matching TRBD1 (5 bases). V lost 5 bases to trimming and J lost 1 base, with 17 bases between them. The CDR3 length is 15 residues. Germline loops: CDR1 DFQATT, CDR2 SNEGSKA (reference sequence). The CDR3 here is CSAWGGSRGNTEAFF. Here the CDR3 DNA reads TGCAGTGCTTGGGGGGGTTCGAGGGGGAACACTGAAGCTTTCTTT.

In its sample, this clonotype was seen many times. V usage is TRBV27 and J usage is TRBJ2-3; tentative D call: TRBD1 (6 bases). The CDR3 length is 14 residues. In germline, CDR1 is MNHEY, CDR2 SMNVEV (reference sequence). Trimming cost V 4 bases and J 4 bases, with 12 bases left between them. The CDR3 protein is CASSWQGMADTQYF. The CDR3 DNA reads as TGTGCCAGCAGTTGGCAGGGGATGGCAGATACGCAGTATTTT.

This clonotype has ten or more counts. This chain uses TRBV4-2 with TRBJ2-2, with D possibly being TRBD1 or TRBD2 (5 bases each). This CDR3 region has 14 residues. Germline CDR1 reads LGHNA; CDR2 reads YNFKEQ. With 6 bases removed from V and 1 base from J, the gap between germline ends came to 9 bases. Here the CDR3 reads CASSWDQNTGELFF. In DNA, the CDR3 is TGTGCCAGCAGTTGGGACCAGAACACCGGGGAGCTGTTTTTT.